This T cell receptor beta chain was sequenced during a study of tumor-infiltrating lymphocytes in primary liver carcinoma. The researchers produced TCR beta cDNA from around 500 ng total RNA with a constant-region primer. Slightly modified ARM-PCR with three nested multiplex PCR rounds yielded TCR beta libraries. Forward primers for TRBV1-TRBV30 and a C-beta reverse primer served the first two PCR rounds, at about 9 cycles each. TCRdb reprocessed the multiplex PCR reads via MiXCR and lists one record per CDR3 protein. Of 95,000 to 150,000 distinct CDR3 sequences in the sample, roughly 69% were seen once. In the case of this clonotype: Its antigen is currently unknown. One junction end does not reproduce the germline sequence, and a read error may be involved.

Whole-study findings and limits: Tumors had a significantly higher top-250-clone fraction than blood (p = 0.039). Pairs of tumor regions overlapped more than tumor-adjacent and tumor-blood pairs did.

Co-extracting RNA and DNA was done with 20-30 mg of unsorted bulk tissue as input. Germline-derived CDR1 and CDR2 are MNHEY and SVGAGI. This CDR3 spans 14 amino acids. The chain links TRBV6-5 to TRBJ2-3; D ambiguous. Material: liver tumor tissue from sampling region 1. The subset denotes: tumor region T1, superior pole. This TCR was recovered from an older woman with primary liver carcinoma and hepatitis B virus infection. The CDR3: CASGNAGVTDKQYF. The CDR3 DNA sequence: TGTGCCAGCGGTAATGCAGGAGTAACAGATAAGCAGTATTTT.